This T cell receptor beta chain was sequenced for a study of human T cells and chemical hapten exposure. Study-wide points: TCRs above 1 in 1000 frequency stayed constant with DPC sensitization.

Specified time point: pre-sensitization, week 0. Treatment: therapeutic diphenylcyclopropenone sensitization with weekly scalp DPC. TCRdb analysed the RACE reads with MiXCR anew, one entry per CDR3 protein. In the table there are about 80,000 distinct CDR3 sequences, approximately 14% of which are singletons. Germline V gives CDR1 LGHDT, CDR2 YNNKEL (reference sequence). The CDR3 loop spans 14 amino acids. The ends were cut back, 4 bases at V and 0 bases at J, with 4 bases in the middle. A remark on this clonotype: Its antigen remains unidentified.

The sample in question was whole blood, obtained in connection with sensitization to the hapten diphenylcyclopropenone (DPC). This TCR came from a woman between 50 and 59 years old with alopecia areata. Some clones in this sample may be carry-over from other donors' samples. The chain uses TRBV3-1 and TRBJ2-6; unclear D gene. Here the CDR3 DNA reads TGTGCCAGCAGCCGTAACTCTGGGGCCAACGTCCTGACTTTC. This sequence encodes CASSRNSGANVLTF.